This TCR beta chain was captured by sequencing in a study of T cells in Graves' hyperthyroidism and ophthalmopathy. Whole-study results and caveats: Blood shared most expanded thyroid clonotypes above 0.001.

The study enrolled patients aged 18 to 65 with newly diagnosed hyperthyroidism of under 2 months' duration. Regions amplified from RNA transcripts were the TCR beta CDR3 regions. The study used the HTBI primer set for a first-round RT-PCR of the TCR CDR3. One entry per CDR3 protein results from TCRdb running MiXCR on the multiplex PCR reads. This sample has 340,000 or so distinct CDR3 sequences, with around 20% found just once. With respect to this clonotype: Its antigen is still unknown.

V was shortened by 8 bases and J by 0 bases, with 10 bases between the two germline ends. This CDR3 contains 13 residues. Per germline, CDR1 MDHEN and CDR2 SYDVKM. The sequence was obtained from a woman in her forties or fifties with Graves' hyperthyroidism. V and J are TRBV28 and TRBJ1-1; a possible D gene is TRBD1 (6 bases). Material: blood. CDR3 coding DNA: TGTGCCAGCTCCGGACAGCTGAACACTGAAGCTTTCTTT. It encodes CASSGQLNTEAFF.